The 7 T cell receptor beta chains below come from one sample, sequenced in a study of molecular identifiers for immune sequencing clone quantification. TCRdb ran MiXCR on the PCR reads and lists one entry per CDR3 protein. The repertoire holds about 36,000 distinct CDR3 sequences, about 18% seen once, with approximately 7.1% in the top ten. What was sequenced was naive CD8+ T cells from blood, with Jurkat cell RNA spiked in. This sample's subset: FACS-sorted CD8+CD4-CCR7+CD45RA+ naive T cells. The source of these receptors is a human donor in good health. Some libraries in this study had Jurkat cell RNA spiked in.

With regard to this clonotype: This may be a read error: a much more frequent sequence differs by one nucleotide. The V and J genes are TRBV2 and TRBJ2-7; D is ambiguous. V dropped 10 bases and J dropped 3 bases, with 13 bases sitting between them. CDR1 is SNHLY and CDR2 is FYNNEI in the germline V gene. The CDR3 covers 12 residues. In DNA, the CDR3 is TGTGCCACACTCCGGGTCGGCTACGAGCAGTACTTC. It codes for CATLRVGYEQYF.

For this clonotype: A clone one base away is much larger, so this may be a read error. The chain is built from TRBV13 and TRBJ2-2; D gene ambiguous. V lost 4 bases to trimming and J lost 6 bases, with 3 bases between them. Germline V gene data show CDR1 as PRHDT and CDR2 as FYEKMQ (reference sequence). CDR3 length: 11 amino acids. CDR3 protein: CASSSSGELFF. The DNA for the CDR3 is TGTGCCAGCAGCTCCTCCGGGGAGCTGTTTTTT.

A note on this clonotype: A much larger clone sits a single nucleotide away, making a read error possible. The chain joins TRBV29-1 to TRBJ2-7; no definite D call. Looked up from germline, CDR1 is SQVTM and CDR2 is ANQGSEA. The CDR3 is 12 residues long. This CDR3 reads CSVEEGSYVQYF. The CDR3 DNA reads as TGCAGCGTTGAAGAGGGTTCCTACGTGCAGTACTTC.

This chain links TRBV28 with TRBJ1-2, with TRBD1 matching 8 bases. CDR3 length equals 16 residues. Germline values: CDR1 MDHEN, CDR2 SYDVKM. V trimming: 2 bases; J trimming: 1 base; junction bases outside the gene matches: 6. In DNA, the CDR3 is TGTGCCAGCAGTTTACCGACAGGGGCGCTTAACTATGGCTACACCTTC. This translates into CASSLPTGALNYGYTF.

This clonotype was counted many times. This chain uses TRBV7-6 with TRBJ2-7, with 11 positions matching TRBD1. Germline lookup yields CDR1 SGHVS and CDR2 FNYEAQ. This CDR3 contains 14 residues. The junction had 3 bases not matched to a gene; V was cut back by 4 bases and J by 4 bases. CDR3 protein: CASSSGQGVYEQYF. The CDR3 bases are TGTGCCAGCAGCTCGGGACAGGGGGTGTACGAGCAGTACTTC.

This clonotype was observed at least ten times. The rearrangement joins TRBV28 to TRBJ1-2, with unresolved D. Trimming stripped 3 bases from V and 4 bases from J, with 12 bases between. There are 14 residues in the CDR3. Germline V gene lookup returns CDR1 MDHEN and CDR2 SYDVKM. The DNA of the CDR3 is TGTGCCAGCAGTTTTGGGGTCGTTGGCTATGGCTACACCTTC. Protein sequence: CASSFGVVGYGYTF.

The table lists this clonotype with a few counts. V gene TRBV5-4 combines with J gene TRBJ1-2; D is unresolved. The V gene lost 4 bases and the J gene lost 3 bases, with 28 bases spanning the gap. The germline V gene has CDR1 SGHNT and CDR2 YYREEE (reference sequence). The CDR3 is 19 amino acids. The CDR3: CASSVAAPIFRPADYGYTF. CDR3 nucleotides: TGTGCCAGCAGCGTCGCGGCCCCAATTTTCAGACCAGCTGACTATGGCTACACCTTC.